The 8 T cell receptor beta chains below all came from one sample that was sequenced in a study of shared clonotypes between healthy human individuals. TCRdb keeps only in-frame clones here, not all; method: immunoSEQ multiplex PCR. This sample has about 980,000 clones, with around three quarters found just once. Material: memory CD4+ T cells sorted from blood. This sample's subset: CD45RA-negative fraction. The receptors were sampled from a man aged 18 to 30 in good health.

This chain links TRBV28 with TRBJ2-3; D not resolved. Germline V gene data show CDR1 as MDHEN and CDR2 as SYDVKM. The length of the CDR3 is 12 residues. The germline V and J ends were trimmed by 3 bases and 6 bases, with 7 bases remaining between them. The CDR3 loop is CASSLEADTQYF. The CDR3 nucleotides are TGTGCCAGCAGTTTGGAAGCGGATACGCAGTATTTT.

The rearrangement uses TRBV2 and TRBJ2-5, with 12 bases aligning to TRBD2. V trimming: 2 bases; J trimming: 7 bases; junction bases outside the gene matches: 5. This CDR3 has 15 residues. CDR1 is SNHLY, CDR2 FYNNEI, per germline. This chain's CDR3 is CASSEISTSGRTQYF. Written as DNA, the CDR3 is TGTGCCAGCAGTGAAATTTCGACTAGCGGGAGGACCCAGTACTTC.

This chain connects TRBV28 to TRBJ1-3; no firm D call. Deletions cut 6 bases from V and 0 bases from J, with 15 bases between. The germline V gene has CDR1 MDHEN and CDR2 SYDVKM. CDR3 length: 16 amino acids. CDR3 amino acids: CASSSLATFSGNTIYF. The DNA for the CDR3 is TGTGCCAGCAGCTCCCTCGCTACGTTCTCTGGAAACACCATATATTTT.

The chain carries TRBV2 and TRBJ2-5, with TRBD2 matching over 9 bases. Looked up from germline, CDR1 is SNHLY and CDR2 is FYNNEI. With V trimmed by 8 bases and J by 6 bases, 13 bases remained unmatched. The CDR3 loop spans 15 amino acids. CDR3 DNA: TGTGCCAGCTGGATGGGAATAGCGGGAGAAAAGACCCAGTACTTC. Translated: CASWMGIAGEKTQYF.

The chain recombines TRBV6-5 with TRBJ2-3; a possible D gene is TRBD2 (5 bases). The germline CDR1 and CDR2 sequences are MNHEY and SVGAGI. V lost 5 bases to trimming and J lost 3 bases, with 9 bases between them. This CDR3 is built from 13 residues. The CDR3 sequence is CASSPRLTDTQYF. DNA for the CDR3: TGTGCCAGCAGTCCCCGACTAACAGATACGCAGTATTTT.

This rearrangement joins TRBV10-2 to TRBJ2-5; D unclear. Per germline, CDR1 WSHSY and CDR2 SAAADI. Trimming stripped 8 bases from V and 5 bases from J, with 9 bases between. This CDR3 has 11 residues. The DNA for the CDR3 is TGCGCCAGCCAAGTTGGGGAGACCCAGTACTTC. Protein sequence: CASQVGETQYF.

This chain joins TRBV4-3 and TRBJ2-3; D unclear. This CDR3 is built from 18 residues. CDR1 is LGHNA, CDR2 YSLEER, per germline. Trimming shortened V by 0 bases and J by 4 bases, and 20 bases separated the two germline ends. CDR3 nucleotide sequence: TGCGCCAGCAGCCAAGAAACAGTCAGGACGGGTCGGGCAGATACGCAGTATTTT. It specifies CASSQETVRTGRADTQYF.

This clone appeared once. The V gene is TRBV28, the J gene TRBJ2-2, with D unresolved. V lost 10 bases, J lost 10 bases, and 13 bases lay in between. The CDR3 has 11 amino acids. The germline V gene encodes CDR1 MDHEN and CDR2 SYDVKM. DNA of the CDR3: TGTGCCATCTGCCTGGTGGTGGAGCTGTTTTTT. This sequence encodes CAICLVVELFF.